Below, 23 T cell receptor beta chains from the same sample are listed, as sequenced in a study of CXCR3-negative and CXCR3-positive naive CD8 T cells. The antigens these receptors bind are not known. Overall study findings and caveats: For CXCR3-positive naive cells, TRB CDR3s were more hydrophobic than those of CXCR3-negative naive cells.

UMI-tagged TRB cDNA libraries were built via 5' RACE. For each CDR3 protein, TCRdb gives one entry from its re-call of the 5' RACE reads, without DNA. The sample is made up of 75,000 to 100,000 distinct CDR3 sequences, and the top ten hold around 1% of it. The sequenced material came from naive CXCR3+ CD8+ T cells from blood. Subset given: CD45RO-CCR7+CD27+CD95- naive CD8+ T cells expressing CXCR3 (TNR3+). The origin of the receptors is a human donor in good health. Some clones in this sample may be carry-over from other donors' samples.

J is TRBJ2-1 and V is TRBV13; the TCRdb D gene call, TRBD2, has no DNA to confirm it. In germline, CDR1 is PRHDT, CDR2 FYEKMQ (reference sequence). The CDR3 length is 16 residues. CDR3 residues: CASSLWGGRDYNEQFF.

This chain connects TRBV20-1 to TRBJ1-2; TCRdb indicates TRBD1, and absent DNA this call remains unverified. This CDR3 spans 17 amino acids. Germline CDR1 reads DFQATT; CDR2 reads SNEGSKA (reference sequence). The CDR3: CSARDRGQGAINYGYTF.

This sequence joins TRBV6-5 and TRBJ1-6; TCRdb's D call of TRBD1 is untestable without DNA. The CDR3 is made up of 15 amino acids. CDR1 and CDR2 (germline): MNHEY, SVGAGI. Here the CDR3 reads CASSYGTGDNSPLHF.

This sequence joins TRBV14 and TRBJ2-3. Germline V gene sequence: CDR1 SGHDN, CDR2 FVKESK. This CDR3 spans 14 amino acids. The CDR3 reads CASSQAGSADTQYF.

The chain has TRBV6-2 or TRBV6-3 and TRBJ2-6; TCRdb calls TRBD1, which cannot be checked without DNA. The CDR3 loop spans 15 amino acids. The germline V gene encodes CDR1 MNHEY and CDR2 SVGEGT. The CDR3 spells CASSSPRSGANVLTF.

V is TRBV12-3 or TRBV12-4 and J is TRBJ1-5. The CDR3 is 17 amino acids. CDR3: CASSAPRGPAANQPQHF.

This chain links TRBV28 with TRBJ1-1. Looked up from germline, CDR1 is MDHEN and CDR2 is SYDVKM. The CDR3 has 12 residues. The CDR3 loop is CASRFRGEEAFF.

The chain carries TRBV7-9 and TRBJ1-2; TCRdb's D call, TRBD1, is unchecked because there is no DNA. In germline, CDR1 is SEHNR, CDR2 FQNEAQ (reference sequence). CDR3 length: 15 residues. The CDR3 protein is CASSQGTGDNYGYTF.

The J gene is TRBJ2-3, the V gene TRBV11-2; TCRdb outputs TRBD1, but without DNA this stays unchecked. CDR3 length: 14 amino acids. The germline CDR1 and CDR2 sequences are SGHAT and FQNNGV. Here the CDR3 reads CANNRVQGADTQYF. The variable domain in full, with the rest retrieved from reference TRBV11-2 and TRBJ2-3, is EAGVAQSPRYKIIEKRQSVAFWCNPISGHATLYWYQQILGQGPKLLIQFQNNGVVDDSQLPKDRFSAERLKGVDSTLKIQPAKLEDSAVYLCANNRVQGADTQYFGPGTRLTVL.

CDR3 protein: CSVDDFSGANVLTF. This chain links TRBV29-1 with TRBJ2-6. The CDR3 is 14 residues long. In germline, CDR1 is SQVTM, CDR2 ANQGSEA.

The chain has TRBV4-2 and TRBJ2-3; TCRdb's D call, TRBD2, is unchecked because there is no DNA. CDR1 is LGHNA, CDR2 YNFKEQ, per germline. CDR3 length: 13 residues. CDR3: CASSSGALDTQYF.

The chain links TRBV20-1 to TRBJ2-3; the TCRdb D gene call, TRBD2, has no DNA to confirm it. This CDR3 region has 16 residues. From germline, CDR1 is DFQATT and CDR2 SNEGSKA (reference sequence). CDR3: CSARDWEGHSTDTQYF.

The chain employs TRBV4-3 and TRBJ1-1. Germline V CDR1 and CDR2: LGHNA, YSLEER. The CDR3 spans 16 residues. The CDR3 is CASSQVASMEGTEAFF.

CDR3 in amino acids: CASSQAWGPGNPYNEQFF. The chain uses TRBV4-3 and TRBJ2-1; TCRdb's D call, TRBD1, is unchecked because there is no DNA. The CDR3 spans 18 residues. Germline V gene data show CDR1 as LGHNA and CDR2 as YSLEER.

The J gene is TRBJ2-7, the V gene TRBV7-6; TCRdb reports TRBD1, a call that lacks DNA to check it against. Germline V gene lookup returns CDR1 SGHVS and CDR2 FNYEAQ. The CDR3 consists of 13 residues. This CDR3 is CASSQRTGGEQYF.

The chain employs TRBV19 and TRBJ2-1; the D call from TCRdb, TRBD1, cannot be confirmed without DNA. The CDR3 has 16 amino acids. CDR1 is LNHDA, CDR2 SQIVND, per germline (reference sequence). CDR3 sequence reads: CASSIALETTRGVQFF.

This chain connects TRBV14 to TRBJ2-5; TCRdb designates TRBD1, a call that cannot be tested without DNA. The germline gives CDR1 SGHDN, CDR2 FVKESK. The CDR3 length is 16 residues. This chain's CDR3 is CASSHDGGTIQETQYF.

The gene calls are TRBV9 and TRBJ2-1; lacking DNA, the TRBD2 call made by TCRdb goes unchecked. Per the germline V gene, CDR1 is SGDLS and CDR2 is YYNGEE. The CDR3 contains 15 residues. This CDR3 reads CASSATSGEYNEQFF.

The genes are TRBV14 and TRBJ2-1; TCRdb's D gene call, TRBD2, goes unchecked for lack of DNA. From germline, CDR1 is SGHDN and CDR2 FVKESK. The CDR3 loop spans 18 amino acids. The chain's CDR3 is CASSPRSELAGDFNEQFF.

This chain joins TRBV28 and TRBJ2-7; TCRdb proposes TRBD1, but this gene call is untestable without DNA. Germline CDR1 reads MDHEN; CDR2 reads SYDVKM. CDR3 size: 15 residues. The CDR3 region is CASSQRGTAAYEQYF.

The gene calls are TRBV6-2 or TRBV6-3 and TRBJ2-5; the D call of TRBD1 rests on TCRdb alone, since no DNA is present to check it. Germline values: CDR1 MNHEY, CDR2 SVGEGT. CDR3 length: 15 amino acids. The CDR3 here is CASSYSGGWQETQYF.

The V call is TRBV29-1, the J call TRBJ2-5; as DNA is missing, the TRBD1 call by TCRdb cannot be tested. CDR3 length equals 13 residues. CDR1 is SQVTM, CDR2 ANQGSEA, per germline. The CDR3 region is CSGKDRNQETQYF.

The V and J genes are TRBV7-9 and TRBJ2-1; TCRdb's D call, TRBD1, is unchecked because there is no DNA. The CDR3 runs to 14 residues. From germline, CDR1 is SEHNR and CDR2 FQNEAQ (reference sequence). The CDR3 region is CASTRTGIFDEQFF.